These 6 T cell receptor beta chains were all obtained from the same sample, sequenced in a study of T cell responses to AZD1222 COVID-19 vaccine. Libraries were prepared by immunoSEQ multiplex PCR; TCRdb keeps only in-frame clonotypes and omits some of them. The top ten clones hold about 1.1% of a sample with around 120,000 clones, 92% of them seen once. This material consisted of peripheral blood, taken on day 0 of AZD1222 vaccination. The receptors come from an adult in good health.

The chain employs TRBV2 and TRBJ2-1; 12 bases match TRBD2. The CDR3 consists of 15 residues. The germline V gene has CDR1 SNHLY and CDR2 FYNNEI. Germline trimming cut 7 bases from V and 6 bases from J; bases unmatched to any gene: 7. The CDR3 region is CASNLAGGPRNEQFF. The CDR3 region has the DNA TGTGCCAGCAACCTAGCGGGAGGGCCGCGCAATGAGCAGTTCTTC.

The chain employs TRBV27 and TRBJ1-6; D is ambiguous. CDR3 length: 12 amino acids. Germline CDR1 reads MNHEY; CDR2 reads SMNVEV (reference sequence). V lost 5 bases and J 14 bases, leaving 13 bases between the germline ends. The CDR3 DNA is TGTGCCAGCAGTCTCCGCCGTGGAGCCCTCCACTTT. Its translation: CASSLRRGALHF.

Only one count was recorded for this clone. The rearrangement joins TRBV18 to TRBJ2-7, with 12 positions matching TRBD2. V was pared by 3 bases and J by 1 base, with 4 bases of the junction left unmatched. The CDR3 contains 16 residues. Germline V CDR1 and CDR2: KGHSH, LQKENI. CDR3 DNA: TGTGCCAGCTCACCCTGGACTAGCGGGATGTCCTACGAGCAGTACTTC. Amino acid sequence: CASSPWTSGMSYEQYF.

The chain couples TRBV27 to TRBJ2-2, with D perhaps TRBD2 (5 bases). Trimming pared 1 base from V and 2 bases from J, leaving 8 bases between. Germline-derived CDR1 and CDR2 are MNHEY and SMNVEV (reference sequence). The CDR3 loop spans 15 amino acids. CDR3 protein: CASSLFGGNTGELFF. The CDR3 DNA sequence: TGTGCCAGCAGTTTATTCGGAGGTAACACCGGGGAGCTGTTTTTT.

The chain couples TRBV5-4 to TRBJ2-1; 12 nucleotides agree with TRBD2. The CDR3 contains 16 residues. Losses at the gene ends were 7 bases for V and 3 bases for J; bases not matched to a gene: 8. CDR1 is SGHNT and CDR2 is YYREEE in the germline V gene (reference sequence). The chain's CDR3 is CASAASGGVSYNEQFF. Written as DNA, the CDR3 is TGTGCCAGCGCGGCTAGCGGGGGGGTCAGCTACAATGAGCAGTTCTTC.

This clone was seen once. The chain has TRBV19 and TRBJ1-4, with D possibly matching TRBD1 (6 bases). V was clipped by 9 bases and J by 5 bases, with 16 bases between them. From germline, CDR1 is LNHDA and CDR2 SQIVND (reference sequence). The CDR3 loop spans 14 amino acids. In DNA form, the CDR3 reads TGTGCCAGCCTGAATACAGGGCTGAATGAAAAACTGTTTTTT. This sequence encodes CASLNTGLNEKLFF.